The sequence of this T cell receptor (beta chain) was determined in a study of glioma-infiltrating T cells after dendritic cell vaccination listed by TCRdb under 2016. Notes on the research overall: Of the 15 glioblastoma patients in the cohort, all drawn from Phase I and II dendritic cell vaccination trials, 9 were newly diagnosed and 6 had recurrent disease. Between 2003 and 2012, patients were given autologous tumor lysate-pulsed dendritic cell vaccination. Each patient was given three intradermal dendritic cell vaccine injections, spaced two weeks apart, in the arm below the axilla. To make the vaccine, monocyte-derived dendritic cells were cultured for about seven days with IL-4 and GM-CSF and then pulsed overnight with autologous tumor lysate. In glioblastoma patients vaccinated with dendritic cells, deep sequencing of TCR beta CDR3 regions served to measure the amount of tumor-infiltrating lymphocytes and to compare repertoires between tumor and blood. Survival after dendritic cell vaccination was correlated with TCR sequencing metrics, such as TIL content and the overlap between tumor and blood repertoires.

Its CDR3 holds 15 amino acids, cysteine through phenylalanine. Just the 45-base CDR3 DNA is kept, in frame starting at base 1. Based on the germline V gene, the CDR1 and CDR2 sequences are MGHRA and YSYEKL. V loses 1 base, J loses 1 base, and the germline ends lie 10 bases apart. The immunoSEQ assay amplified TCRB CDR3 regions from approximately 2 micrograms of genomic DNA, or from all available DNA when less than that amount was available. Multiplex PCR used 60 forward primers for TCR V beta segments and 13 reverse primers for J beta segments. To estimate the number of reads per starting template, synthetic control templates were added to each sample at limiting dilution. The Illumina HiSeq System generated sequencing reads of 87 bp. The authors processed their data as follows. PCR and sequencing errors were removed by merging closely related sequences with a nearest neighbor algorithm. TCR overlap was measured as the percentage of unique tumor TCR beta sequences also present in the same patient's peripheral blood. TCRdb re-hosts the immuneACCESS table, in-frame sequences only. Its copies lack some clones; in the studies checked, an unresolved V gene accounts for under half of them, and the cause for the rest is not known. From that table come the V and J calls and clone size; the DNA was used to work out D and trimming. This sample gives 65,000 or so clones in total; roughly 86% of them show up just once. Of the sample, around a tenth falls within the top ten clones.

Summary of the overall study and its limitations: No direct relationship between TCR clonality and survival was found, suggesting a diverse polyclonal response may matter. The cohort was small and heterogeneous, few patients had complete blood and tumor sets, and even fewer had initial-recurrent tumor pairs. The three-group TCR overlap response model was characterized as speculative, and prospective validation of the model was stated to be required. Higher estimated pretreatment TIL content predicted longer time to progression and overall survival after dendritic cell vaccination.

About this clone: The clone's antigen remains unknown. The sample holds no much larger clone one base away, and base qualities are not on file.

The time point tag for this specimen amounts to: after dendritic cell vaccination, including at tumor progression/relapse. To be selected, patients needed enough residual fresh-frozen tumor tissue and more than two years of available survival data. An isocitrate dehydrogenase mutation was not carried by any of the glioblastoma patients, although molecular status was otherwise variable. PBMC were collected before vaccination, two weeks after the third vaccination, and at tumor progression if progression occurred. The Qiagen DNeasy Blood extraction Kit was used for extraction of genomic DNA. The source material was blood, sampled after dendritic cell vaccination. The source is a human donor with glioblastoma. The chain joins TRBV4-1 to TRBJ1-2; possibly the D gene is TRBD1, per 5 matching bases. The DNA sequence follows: TGCGCCAGCAGCCAAGGCGGGACCCTTAACTATGGCTACACCTTC. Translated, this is CASSQGGTLNYGYTF.